This TCR beta chain was captured in a study of technical replicates of blood from a handful of donors. Method: immunoSEQ multiplex PCR; TCRdb's copy keeps in-frame clones and lacks some. The sample shows roughly 40,000 clones, around 96% of them seen only once. Germline CDR1 and CDR2: MDHEN and SYDVKM. After removal of 4 bases from V and 8 bases from J, the junction contained 8 bases not matched to a gene. CDR3 length equals 15 residues. The genes are TRBV28 and TRBJ1-4; TRBD1 aligns across 9 bases. The receptor comes from a human donor in good health. The specimen sequenced was T cells isolated from PBMCs. The CDR3 region is CASSSGQGSGEKLFF. For the CDR3, the DNA is TGTGCCAGCAGTTCGGGACAGGGATCAGGAGAAAAACTGTTTTTT. The full variable domain, its missing parts supplied by reference TRBV28 and TRBJ1-4, is DVKVTQSSRYLVKRTGEKVFLECVQDMDHENMFWYRQDPGLGLRLIYFSYDVKMKEKGDIPEGYSVSREKKERFSLILESASTNQTSMYLCASSSGQGSGEKLFFGSGTQLSVL.